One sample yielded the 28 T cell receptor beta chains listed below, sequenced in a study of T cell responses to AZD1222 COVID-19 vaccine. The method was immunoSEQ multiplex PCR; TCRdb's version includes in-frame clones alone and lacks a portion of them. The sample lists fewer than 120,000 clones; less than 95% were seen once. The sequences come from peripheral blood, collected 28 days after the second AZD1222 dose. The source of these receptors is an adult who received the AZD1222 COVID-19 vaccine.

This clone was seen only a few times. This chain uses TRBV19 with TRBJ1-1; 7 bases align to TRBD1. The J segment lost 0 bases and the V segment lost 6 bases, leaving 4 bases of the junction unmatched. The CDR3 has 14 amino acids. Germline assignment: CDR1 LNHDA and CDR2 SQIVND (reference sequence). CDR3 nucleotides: TGTGCCAGTAGCCCGGGACAGATGAACACTGAAGCTTTCTTT. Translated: CASSPGQMNTEAFF.

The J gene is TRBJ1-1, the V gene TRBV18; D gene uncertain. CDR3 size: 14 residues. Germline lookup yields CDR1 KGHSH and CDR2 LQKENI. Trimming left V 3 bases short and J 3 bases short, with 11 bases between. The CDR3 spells CASSPLQSDTEAFF. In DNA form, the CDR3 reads TGTGCCAGCTCACCCCTACAGTCCGACACTGAAGCTTTCTTT.

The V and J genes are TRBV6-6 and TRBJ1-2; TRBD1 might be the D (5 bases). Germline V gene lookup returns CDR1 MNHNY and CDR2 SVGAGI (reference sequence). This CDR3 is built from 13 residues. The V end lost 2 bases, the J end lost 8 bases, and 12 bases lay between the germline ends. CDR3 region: CASSYGRGRGYTF. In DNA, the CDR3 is TGTGCCAGCAGTTACGGGAGGGGCCGGGGCTACACCTTC.

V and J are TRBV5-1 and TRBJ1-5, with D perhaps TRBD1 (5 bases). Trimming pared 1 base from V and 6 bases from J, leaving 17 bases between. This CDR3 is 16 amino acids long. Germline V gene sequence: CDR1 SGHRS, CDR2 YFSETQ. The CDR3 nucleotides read TGCGCCAGCAGCTTGATTCCGGGGGAGATTGGTCAGCCCCAGCATTTT. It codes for CASSLIPGEIGQPQHF.

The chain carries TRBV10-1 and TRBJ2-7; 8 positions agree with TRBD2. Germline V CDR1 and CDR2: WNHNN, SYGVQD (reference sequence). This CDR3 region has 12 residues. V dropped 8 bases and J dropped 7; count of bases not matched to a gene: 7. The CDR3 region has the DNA TGCGCCAGCGGATCCCCGGGGGGGGAGCAGTACTTC. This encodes CASGSPGGEQYF.

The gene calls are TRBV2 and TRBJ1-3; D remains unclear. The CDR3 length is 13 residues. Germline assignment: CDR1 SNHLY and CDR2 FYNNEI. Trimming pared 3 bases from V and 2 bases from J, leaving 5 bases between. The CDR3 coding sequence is TGTGCCAGCAGTGACCAGCCTGGAAACACCATATATTTT. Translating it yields CASSDQPGNTIYF. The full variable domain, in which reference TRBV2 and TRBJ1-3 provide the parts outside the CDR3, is EPEVTQTPSHQVTQMGQEVILRCVPISNHLYFYWYRQILGQKVEFLVSFYNNEISEKSEIFDDQFSVERPDGSNFTLKIRSTKLEDSAMYFCASSDQPGNTIYFGEGSWLTVV.

The CDR3 loop reads CASSPPLADRDTQYF. DNA of the CDR3: TGTGCCAGCAGCCCCCCGCTAGCGGATCGAGATACGCAGTATTTT. The chain has TRBV3-1 (or the pseudogene TRBV3-2) and TRBJ2-3; 7 bases agree with TRBD2. This CDR3 region has 15 residues. CDR1 is LGHDT, CDR2 YNNKEL, per germline (reference sequence). V lost 4 bases to trimming and J lost 5 bases; unmatched junction nucleotides: 9.

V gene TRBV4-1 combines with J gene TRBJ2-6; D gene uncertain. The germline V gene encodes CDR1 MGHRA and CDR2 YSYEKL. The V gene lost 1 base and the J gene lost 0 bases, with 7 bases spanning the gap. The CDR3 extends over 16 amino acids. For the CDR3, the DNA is TGCGCCAGCAGCCAAGTCCCCGGCTCTGGGGCCAACGTCCTGACTTTC. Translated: CASSQVPGSGANVLTF.

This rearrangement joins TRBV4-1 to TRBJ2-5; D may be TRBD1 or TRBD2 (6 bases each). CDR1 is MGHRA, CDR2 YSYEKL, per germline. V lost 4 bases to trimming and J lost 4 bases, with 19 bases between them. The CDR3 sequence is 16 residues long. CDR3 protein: CASSPQRSGAGETQYF. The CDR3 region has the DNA TGCGCCAGCAGCCCCCAACGGTCGGGGGCTGGAGAGACCCAGTACTTC.

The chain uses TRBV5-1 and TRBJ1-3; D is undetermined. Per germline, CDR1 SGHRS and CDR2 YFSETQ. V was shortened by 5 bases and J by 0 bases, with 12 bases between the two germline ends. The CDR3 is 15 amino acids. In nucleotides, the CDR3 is TGCGCCAGCAGGGAGACCGCAGACTCTGGAAACACCATATATTTT. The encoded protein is CASRETADSGNTIYF. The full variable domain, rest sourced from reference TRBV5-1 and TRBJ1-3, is KAGVTQTPRYLIKTRGQQVTLSCSPISGHRSVSWYQQTPGQGLQFLFEYFSETQRNKGNFPGRFSGRQFSNSRSEMNVSTLELGDSALYLCASRETADSGNTIYFGEGSWLTVV.

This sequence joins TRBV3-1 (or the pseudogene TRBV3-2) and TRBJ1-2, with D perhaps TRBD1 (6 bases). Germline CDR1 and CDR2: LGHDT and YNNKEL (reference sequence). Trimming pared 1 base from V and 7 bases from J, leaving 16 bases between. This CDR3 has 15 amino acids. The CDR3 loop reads CASSQGTRTVGGYTF. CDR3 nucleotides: TGTGCCAGCAGCCAAGGGACTCGGACAGTTGGTGGCTACACCTTC.

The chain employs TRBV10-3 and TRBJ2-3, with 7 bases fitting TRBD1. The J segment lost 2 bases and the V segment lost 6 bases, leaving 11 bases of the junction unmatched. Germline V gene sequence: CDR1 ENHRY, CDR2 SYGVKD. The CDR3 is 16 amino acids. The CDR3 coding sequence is TGTGCCATCAGCGAACACGACAGGGCCCCCACAGATACGCAGTATTTT. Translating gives CAISEHDRAPTDTQYF.

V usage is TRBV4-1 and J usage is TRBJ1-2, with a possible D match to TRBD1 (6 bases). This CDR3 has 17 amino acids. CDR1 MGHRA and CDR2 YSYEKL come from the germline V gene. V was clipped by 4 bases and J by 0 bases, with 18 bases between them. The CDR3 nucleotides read TGCGCCAGCAGCCGGGGCGGGGGGCTTAAGGCTAACTATGGCTACACCTTC. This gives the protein CASSRGGGLKANYGYTF.

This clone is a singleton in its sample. The CDR3 nucleotides read TGCGCCAGCAGCTTTAACACAGATACGCAGTATTTT. It yields the protein CASSFNTDTQYF. The rearrangement links TRBV5-1 to TRBJ2-3, with D unresolved. Looked up from germline, CDR1 is SGHRS and CDR2 is YFSETQ. V lost 2 bases and J 2 bases, leaving 3 bases between the germline ends. CDR3 length: 12 residues.

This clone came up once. The CDR3 nucleotides read TGTGCCATCAGTGGGGGCCCCGGACTAGCGGGAACGGACCAGTTCTTC. This gives the protein CAISGGPGLAGTDQFF. V is TRBV10-3 and J is TRBJ2-1, with 12 bases that match TRBD2. The trim removed 4 bases at V and 13 bases at J, leaving 14 bases unmatched. This CDR3 has 16 residues. CDR1 and CDR2 from the germline V gene are ENHRY and SYGVKD.

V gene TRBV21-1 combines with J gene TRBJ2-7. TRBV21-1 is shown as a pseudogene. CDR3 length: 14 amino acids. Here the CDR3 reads CASSKKGPNYEQYF. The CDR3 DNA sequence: TGTGCCAGCAGCAAAAAAGGGCCGAACTACGAGCAGTACTTC.

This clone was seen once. CDR3 DNA sequence: TGTGCCAGTAGAGGCTCAGGCGCTGGAGGAAACACCATATATTTT. Translation: CASRGSGAGGNTIYF. The chain employs TRBV19 and TRBJ1-3; D call uncertain. V lost 6 bases and J lost 4, with 16 bases in between. Germline CDR1 reads LNHDA; CDR2 reads SQIVND (reference sequence). The CDR3 consists of 15 residues.

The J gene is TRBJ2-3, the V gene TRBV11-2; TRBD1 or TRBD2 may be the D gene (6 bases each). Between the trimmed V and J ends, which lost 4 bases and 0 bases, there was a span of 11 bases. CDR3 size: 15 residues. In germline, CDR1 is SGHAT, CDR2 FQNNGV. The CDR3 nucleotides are TGTGCCAGCAGCTCGGGGGCGTCTAGCACAGATACGCAGTATTTT. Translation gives CASSSGASSTDTQYF. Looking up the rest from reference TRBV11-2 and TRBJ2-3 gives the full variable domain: EAGVAQSPRYKIIEKRQSVAFWCNPISGHATLYWYQQILGQGPKLLIQFQNNGVVDDSQLPKDRFSAERLKGVDSTLKIQPAKLEDSAVYLCASSSGASSTDTQYFGPGTRLTVL.

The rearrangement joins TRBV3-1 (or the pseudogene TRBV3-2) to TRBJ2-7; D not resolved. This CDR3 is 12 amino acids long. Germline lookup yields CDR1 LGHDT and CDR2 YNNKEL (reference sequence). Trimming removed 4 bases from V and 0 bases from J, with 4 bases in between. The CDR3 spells CASSPNSYEQYF. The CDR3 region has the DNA TGTGCCAGCAGCCCGAACTCCTACGAGCAGTACTTC.

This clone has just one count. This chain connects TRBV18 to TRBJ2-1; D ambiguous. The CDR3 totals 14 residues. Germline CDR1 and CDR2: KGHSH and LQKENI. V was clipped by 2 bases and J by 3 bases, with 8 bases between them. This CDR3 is CASSPATLYNEQFF. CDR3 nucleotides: TGTGCCAGCTCACCAGCAACTCTCTACAATGAGCAGTTCTTC.

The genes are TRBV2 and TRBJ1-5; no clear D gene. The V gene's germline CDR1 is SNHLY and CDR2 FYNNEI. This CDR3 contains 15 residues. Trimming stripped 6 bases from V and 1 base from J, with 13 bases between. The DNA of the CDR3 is TGTGCCAGCAGGGATTCGGGCCTCAGCAATCAGCCCCAGCATTTT. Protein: CASRDSGLSNQPQHF.

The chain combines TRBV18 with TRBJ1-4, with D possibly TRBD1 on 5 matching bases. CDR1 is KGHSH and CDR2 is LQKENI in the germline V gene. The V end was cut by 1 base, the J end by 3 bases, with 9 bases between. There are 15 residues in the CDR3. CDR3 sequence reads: CASSPQGWANEKLFF. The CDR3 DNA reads TGTGCCAGCTCACCACAGGGGTGGGCTAATGAAAAACTGTTTTTT.

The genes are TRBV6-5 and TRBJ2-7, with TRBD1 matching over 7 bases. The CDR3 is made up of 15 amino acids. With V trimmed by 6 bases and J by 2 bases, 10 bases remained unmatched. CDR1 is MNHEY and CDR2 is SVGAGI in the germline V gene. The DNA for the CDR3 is TGTGCCAGCAGACTTCTCGACAGGGACGCCTACGAGCAGTACTTC. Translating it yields CASRLLDRDAYEQYF.

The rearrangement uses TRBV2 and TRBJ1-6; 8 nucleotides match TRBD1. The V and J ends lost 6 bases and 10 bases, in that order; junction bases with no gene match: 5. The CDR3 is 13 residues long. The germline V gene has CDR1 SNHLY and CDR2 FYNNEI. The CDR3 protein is CASRTGVGSPLHF. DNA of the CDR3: TGTGCCAGCAGGACAGGGGTGGGCTCACCCCTCCACTTT. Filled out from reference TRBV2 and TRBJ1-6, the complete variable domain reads EPEVTQTPSHQVTQMGQEVILRCVPISNHLYFYWYRQILGQKVEFLVSFYNNEISEKSEIFDDQFSVERPDGSNFTLKIRSTKLEDSAMYFCASRTGVGSPLHFGNGTRLTVT.

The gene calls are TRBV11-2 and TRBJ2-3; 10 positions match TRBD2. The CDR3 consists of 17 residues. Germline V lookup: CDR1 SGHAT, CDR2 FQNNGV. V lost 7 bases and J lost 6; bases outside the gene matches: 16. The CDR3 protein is CASTTGLAGVVRDTQYF. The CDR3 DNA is TGTGCCAGCACCACAGGGCTAGCGGGGGTGGTGAGGGATACGCAGTATTTT.

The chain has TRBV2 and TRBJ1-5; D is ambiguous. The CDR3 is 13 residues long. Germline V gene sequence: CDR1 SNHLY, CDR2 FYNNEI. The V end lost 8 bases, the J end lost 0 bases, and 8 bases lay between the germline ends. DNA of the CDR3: TGTGCCAGCGGTATTGGTAGCAATCAGCCCCAGCATTTT. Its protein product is CASGIGSNQPQHF.

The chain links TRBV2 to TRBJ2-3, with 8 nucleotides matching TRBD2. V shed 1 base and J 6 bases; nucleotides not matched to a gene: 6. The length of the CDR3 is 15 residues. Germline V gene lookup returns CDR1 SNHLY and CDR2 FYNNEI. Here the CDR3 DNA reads TGTGCCAGCAGTGAAGGGCTAGCGGGTGGGGATACGCAGTATTTT. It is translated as CASSEGLAGGDTQYF.

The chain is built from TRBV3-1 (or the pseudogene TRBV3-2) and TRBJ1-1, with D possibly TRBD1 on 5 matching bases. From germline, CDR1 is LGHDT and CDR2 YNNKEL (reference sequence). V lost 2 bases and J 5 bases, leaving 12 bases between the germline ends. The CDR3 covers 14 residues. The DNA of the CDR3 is TGTGCCAGCAGCCAAATCAGGGCAGGGACTGAAGCTTTCTTT. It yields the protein CASSQIRAGTEAFF.